What follows describes a single T cell receptor (beta chain). The antigen remains unidentified. This sample is drawn from a study of T cell responses to AZD1222 COVID-19 vaccine. Pooling covered second doses at about 4 or about 12 weeks. With 5 bases removed from V and 7 bases from J, the gap between germline ends came to 9 bases. The CDR3 length is 12 residues. General study points: A reported finding is that nearly half of spike-specific TCRs target unmutated variant regions. Spike-specific TCR breadth and depth were elevated following two AZD1222 doses. Most donors were white British and more were female, and clonal diversity was possibly underestimated.

TCRdb's copy holds only in-frame clones and misses some; the assay was immunoSEQ multiplex PCR. Here the sample spans about 46,000 clones, over 85% being singletons. This material consisted of peripheral blood, taken 28 days after the second AZD1222 dose. This sequence joins TRBV12-3 or TRBV12-4 and TRBJ1-5, with D hard to call. The receptor was derived from an adult who received the AZD1222 COVID-19 vaccine. In DNA form, the CDR3 reads TGTGCCAGCAGTCCAACCGGACAGCCCCAGCATTTT. It codes for CASSPTGQPQHF.